This T cell receptor beta chain appears in the sequencing data of a study of long-term antiretroviral therapy in people with HIV. There are 17 residues in the CDR3. Trimming cost V 2 bases and J 1 base; bases outside gene matches: 7. Germline lookup yields CDR1 SGHRS and CDR2 YFSETQ. Findings and caveats of the study: Increased diversity was seen after ART, yet it remained lower than in transplant donor controls.

Investigators performed immunoSEQ version v3.0 at survey level. Profiled with immunoSEQ multiplex PCR; TCRdb holds only in-frame clones, not every one. This sample has about 30,000 clones, with approximately 86% found just once. Of note for this clone: Its matching antigen is unknown.

The chain carries TRBV5-1 and TRBJ1-1, with 11 bases that match TRBD1. This clonotype originated in a man aged 35 to 55 with HIV. Sequenced material: unsorted PBMCs, taken 3 years after starting antiretroviral therapy. The CDR3 loop is CASSLAGQGAGNTEAFF. The CDR3 region has the DNA TGCGCCAGCAGCTTAGCCGGACAGGGGGCTGGGAACACTGAAGCTTTCTTT.